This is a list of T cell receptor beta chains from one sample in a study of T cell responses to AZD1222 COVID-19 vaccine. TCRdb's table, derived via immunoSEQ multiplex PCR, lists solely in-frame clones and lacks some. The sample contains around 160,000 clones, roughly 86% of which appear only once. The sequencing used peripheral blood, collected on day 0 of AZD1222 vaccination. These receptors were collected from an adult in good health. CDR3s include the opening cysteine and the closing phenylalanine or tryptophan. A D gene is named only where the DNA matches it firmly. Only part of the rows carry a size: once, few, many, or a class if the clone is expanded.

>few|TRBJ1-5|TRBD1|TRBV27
TGTGCCAGCAGTTCTCTTGGGACAGGGAGCAATCAGCCCCAGCATTTT
CASSSLGTGSNQPQHF
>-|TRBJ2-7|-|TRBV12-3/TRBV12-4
TGTGCCAGCAGGGTGGGGTACGAGCAGTACTTC
CASRVGYEQYF
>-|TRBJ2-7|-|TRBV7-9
TGTGCCAGCAGCCGAGCTAGGTCAGCCCACGAGCAGTACTTC
CASSRARSAHEQYF
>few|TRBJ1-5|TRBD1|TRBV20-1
TGCAGTGCTGGTGGACAGGAGTATCAGCCCCAGCATTTT
CSAGGQEYQPQHF
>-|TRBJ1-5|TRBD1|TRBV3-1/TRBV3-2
TGTGCCAGCAGCCCCGGGACAGGGAAAGGGTTCAATCAGCCCCAGCATTTT
CASSPGTGKGFNQPQHF
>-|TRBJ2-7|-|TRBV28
TGTGCCAGCAGTTACTCCTCGGGACGGAAGTACTTC
CASSYSSGRKYF
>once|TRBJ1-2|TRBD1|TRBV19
TGTGCCAGTACCTCTAAGTGGACAGGAGATGGCTACACCTTC
CASTSKWTGDGYTF
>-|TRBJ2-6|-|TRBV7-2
TGTGCCAGCAGCTTAAAAGCGAGAGGACTTGTCTCTGGGGCCAACGTCCTGACTTTC
CASSLKARGLVSGANVLTF
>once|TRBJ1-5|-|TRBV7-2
TGTGCCAGCAGCTTAGCAGCACAATTCGGGGGGCCCCAGCATTTT
CASSLAAQFGGPQHF
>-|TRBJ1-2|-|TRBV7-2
TGTGCCAGCAGCTTAACGGGGGCTATTAGCTATGGCTACACCTTC
CASSLTGAISYGYTF
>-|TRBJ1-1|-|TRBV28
TGTGCCAGCAGTTTAAGGGGACGGAACACTGAAGCTTTCTTT
CASSLRGRNTEAFF
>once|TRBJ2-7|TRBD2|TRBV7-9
TGTGCCAGCAGCCCCCCTGCGGGAGGGGAGTACGAGCAGTACTTC
CASSPPAGGEYEQYF
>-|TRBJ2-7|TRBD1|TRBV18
TGTGCCAGCTCAAACGGACAGGCCTCCTACGAGCAGTACTTC
CASSNGQASYEQYF
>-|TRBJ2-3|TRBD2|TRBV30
TGTGCCTGGAGCATGGGGGGGGATACGCAGTATTTT
CAWSMGGDTQYF
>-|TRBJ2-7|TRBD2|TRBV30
TGTGCCTGGAGTGTAAGTGGACTAGCTCCGGAGCAGTACTTC
CAWSVSGLAPEQYF
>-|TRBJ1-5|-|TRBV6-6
TGTGCCAGCAGTTACCTCCTAGCGGGTCAGCCCCAGCATTTT
CASSYLLAGQPQHF
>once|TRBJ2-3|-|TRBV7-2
TGTGCCAGCAGCGCCCGAGAAGATACGCAGTATTTT
CASSAREDTQYF
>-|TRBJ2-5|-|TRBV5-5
TGTGCCAGCAGCTTGGGGACGGAGGAGACCCAGTACTTC
CASSLGTEETQYF
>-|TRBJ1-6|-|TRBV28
TGTGCCAGCACCGACAATTCACCCCTCCACTTT
CASTDNSPLHF
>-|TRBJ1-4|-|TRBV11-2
TGTGCCAGCAGCCCAGGGACCTTCGAAGAGGAAAAACTGTTTTTT
CASSPGTFEEEKLFF
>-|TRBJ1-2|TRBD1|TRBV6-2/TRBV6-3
TGTGCCAGCAGTGCCCGAACAGGGGGCGCGTACTATGGCTACACCTTC
CASSARTGGAYYGYTF
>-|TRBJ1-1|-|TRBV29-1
TGCAGCGTACCGGGGAACACTGAAGCTTTCTTT
CSVPGNTEAFF
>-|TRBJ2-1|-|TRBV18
TGTGCCAGCTCAGCCAACCGACGGGAAACCACTAGTGAGCAGTTCTTC
CASSANRRETTSEQFF
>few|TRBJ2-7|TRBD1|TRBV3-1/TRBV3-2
TGTGCCAGCAGCCATGCCGGGACAGGTTCCTACGAGCAGTACTTC
CASSHAGTGSYEQYF
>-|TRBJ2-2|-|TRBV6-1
TGTGCCAGCAGTGAAGAGAAAGGGAACACCGGGGAGCTGTTTTTT
CASSEEKGNTGELFF
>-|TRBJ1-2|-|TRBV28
TGTGCCAGCAGTTTAGGCGGGGAGGACTATGGCTACACCTTC
CASSLGGEDYGYTF
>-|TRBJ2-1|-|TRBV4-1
TGCGCCAGCAGCCTGGACCCGGGGGCCCACAATGAGCAGTTCTTC
CASSLDPGAHNEQFF
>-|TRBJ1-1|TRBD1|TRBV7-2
TGTGCCAGCAGCTCGAACGGACAGGGGAACACTGAAGCTTTCTTT
CASSSNGQGNTEAFF
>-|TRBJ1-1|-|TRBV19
TGTGCCAGTAGTATTCTGGGGAACACTGAAGCTTTCTTT
CASSILGNTEAFF
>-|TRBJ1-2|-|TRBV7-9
TGTGCCAGCAGCTTAGGGTCAGGGACTAAGGACTATGGCTACACCTTC
CASSLGSGTKDYGYTF
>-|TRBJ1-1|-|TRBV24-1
TGTGCCACCAGTGCGGGGGGCTTATCTGAAGCTTTCTTT
CATSAGGLSEAFF
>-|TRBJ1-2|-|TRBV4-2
TGTGCCAGCAGCCAAGTCTCATGGGATGCGGGGAGGGATGGCTACACCTTC
CASSQVSWDAGRDGYTF
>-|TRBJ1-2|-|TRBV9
TGTGCCAGCAGCGGCATCAGATCGTTCTATGGCTACACCTTC
CASSGIRSFYGYTF
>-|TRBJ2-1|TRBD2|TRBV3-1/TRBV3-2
TGTGCCAGCAGCCAAGTGTCCCCTAGCGGGAGTACTGAGCAGTTCTTC
CASSQVSPSGSTEQFF
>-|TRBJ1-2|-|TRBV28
TGTGCCAGCAACGAGGTCGGAGGCTACACCTTC
CASNEVGGYTF
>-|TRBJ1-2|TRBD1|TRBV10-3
TGTGCCATCAGTGATACAGGGGTTGTTGGCTACACCTTC
CAISDTGVVGYTF
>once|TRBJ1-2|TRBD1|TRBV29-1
TGCAGCGTCGACAGGGGTCGCCCCGGTGGCTACACCTTC
CSVDRGRPGGYTF
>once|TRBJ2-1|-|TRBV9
TGTGCCAGCAGCGGCGAGGCCGGGAGCTCCTACAATGAGCAGTTCTTC
CASSGEAGSSYNEQFF
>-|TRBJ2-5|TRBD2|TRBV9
TGTGCCAGCAGCGTAGCTACTGCGGGAGGGTACCAAGAGACCCAGTACTTC
CASSVATAGGYQETQYF
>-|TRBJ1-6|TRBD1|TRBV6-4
TGTGCCAGCAGTTGTCCGGGACAGGGGGTCAGTTCACCCCTCCACTTT
CASSCPGQGVSSPLHF
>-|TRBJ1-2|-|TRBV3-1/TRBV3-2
TGTGCCAGCAGCCGGCAGGAAACCTATGGCTACACCTTC
CASSRQETYGYTF
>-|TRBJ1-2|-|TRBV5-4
TGTGCCAGCAGCTCCCCCGGGGCAAACTATGGCTACACCTTC
CASSSPGANYGYTF
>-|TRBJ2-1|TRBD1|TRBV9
TGTGCCAGCAGCGTAGGGACAGGTTCCAACAATGAGCAGTTCTTC
CASSVGTGSNNEQFF
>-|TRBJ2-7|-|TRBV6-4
TGTGCCAGCAGTGAGGGCATAGAGGGGTCCTACGAGCAGTACTTC
CASSEGIEGSYEQYF
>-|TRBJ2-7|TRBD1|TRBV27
TGTGCCACCCATGAGACAGGGGGGAGGACCTACGAGCAGTACTTC
CATHETGGRTYEQYF
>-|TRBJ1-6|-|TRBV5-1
TGCGCCAGCAGCCCGGGGACCACCCCTAATTCACCCCTCCACTTT
CASSPGTTPNSPLHF
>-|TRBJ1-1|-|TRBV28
TGTGCCAGCAGTTTGACAGCCTTTAACACTGAAGCTTTCTTT
CASSLTAFNTEAFF
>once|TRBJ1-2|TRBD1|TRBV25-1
TGTGCCAGCAGTGGGGTAGACAGGGACGTCTATGGCTACACCTTC
CASSGVDRDVYGYTF
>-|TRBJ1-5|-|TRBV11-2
TGTGCCAGCAGCCAAACGTGGGGGAACAATCAGCCCCAGCATTTT
CASSQTWGNNQPQHF
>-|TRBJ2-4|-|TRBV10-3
TGTGCCATCTCCGGGACTGAGGGTAGCAAAAACATTCAGTACTTC
CAISGTEGSKNIQYF
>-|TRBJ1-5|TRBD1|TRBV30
TGTGCCTGGAGCCTCTTAGGACAGGGCAATCAGCCCCAGCATTTT
CAWSLLGQGNQPQHF
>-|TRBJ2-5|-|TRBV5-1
TGCGCCAGCAGCTTGGCACCAGCTTCCCAAGAGACCCAGTACTTC
CASSLAPASQETQYF
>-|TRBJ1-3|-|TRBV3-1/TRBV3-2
TGTGCCAGCAGCCAACGGGCAGGGGTAACTGGAAACACCATATATTTT
CASSQRAGVTGNTIYF
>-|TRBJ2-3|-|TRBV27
TGTGCCAGCAGTTTATCGTCAACAGATACGCAGTATTTT
CASSLSSTDTQYF
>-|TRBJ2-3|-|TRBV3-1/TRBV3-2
TGTGCCAGCAGCCAAACCTGGCCTCCGACAGATACGCAGTATTTT
CASSQTWPPTDTQYF
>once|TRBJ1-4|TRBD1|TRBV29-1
TGCAGCGTTCGGACAGGCGGATCTAATGAAAAACTGTTTTTT
CSVRTGGSNEKLFF
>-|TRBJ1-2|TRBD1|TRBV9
TGTGCCAGCAGCGTACATTCCCTCGGACAGGGGTTCGGGTATGGCTACACCTTC
CASSVHSLGQGFGYGYTF
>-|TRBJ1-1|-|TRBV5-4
TGTGCCACTCCATCCCTAAGGGGACGGGCGGGTAGCGGCACTGAAGCTTTCTTT
CATPSLRGRAGSGTEAFF
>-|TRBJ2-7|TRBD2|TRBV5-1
TGCGCCAGCAGCTGGGATGCTAGCGGGAGGAGCGAGCAGTACTTC
CASSWDASGRSEQYF
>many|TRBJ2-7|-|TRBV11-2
TGTGCCAGCAGCTTAGGTCAGGGCTCCGAGCAGTACTTC
CASSLGQGSEQYF